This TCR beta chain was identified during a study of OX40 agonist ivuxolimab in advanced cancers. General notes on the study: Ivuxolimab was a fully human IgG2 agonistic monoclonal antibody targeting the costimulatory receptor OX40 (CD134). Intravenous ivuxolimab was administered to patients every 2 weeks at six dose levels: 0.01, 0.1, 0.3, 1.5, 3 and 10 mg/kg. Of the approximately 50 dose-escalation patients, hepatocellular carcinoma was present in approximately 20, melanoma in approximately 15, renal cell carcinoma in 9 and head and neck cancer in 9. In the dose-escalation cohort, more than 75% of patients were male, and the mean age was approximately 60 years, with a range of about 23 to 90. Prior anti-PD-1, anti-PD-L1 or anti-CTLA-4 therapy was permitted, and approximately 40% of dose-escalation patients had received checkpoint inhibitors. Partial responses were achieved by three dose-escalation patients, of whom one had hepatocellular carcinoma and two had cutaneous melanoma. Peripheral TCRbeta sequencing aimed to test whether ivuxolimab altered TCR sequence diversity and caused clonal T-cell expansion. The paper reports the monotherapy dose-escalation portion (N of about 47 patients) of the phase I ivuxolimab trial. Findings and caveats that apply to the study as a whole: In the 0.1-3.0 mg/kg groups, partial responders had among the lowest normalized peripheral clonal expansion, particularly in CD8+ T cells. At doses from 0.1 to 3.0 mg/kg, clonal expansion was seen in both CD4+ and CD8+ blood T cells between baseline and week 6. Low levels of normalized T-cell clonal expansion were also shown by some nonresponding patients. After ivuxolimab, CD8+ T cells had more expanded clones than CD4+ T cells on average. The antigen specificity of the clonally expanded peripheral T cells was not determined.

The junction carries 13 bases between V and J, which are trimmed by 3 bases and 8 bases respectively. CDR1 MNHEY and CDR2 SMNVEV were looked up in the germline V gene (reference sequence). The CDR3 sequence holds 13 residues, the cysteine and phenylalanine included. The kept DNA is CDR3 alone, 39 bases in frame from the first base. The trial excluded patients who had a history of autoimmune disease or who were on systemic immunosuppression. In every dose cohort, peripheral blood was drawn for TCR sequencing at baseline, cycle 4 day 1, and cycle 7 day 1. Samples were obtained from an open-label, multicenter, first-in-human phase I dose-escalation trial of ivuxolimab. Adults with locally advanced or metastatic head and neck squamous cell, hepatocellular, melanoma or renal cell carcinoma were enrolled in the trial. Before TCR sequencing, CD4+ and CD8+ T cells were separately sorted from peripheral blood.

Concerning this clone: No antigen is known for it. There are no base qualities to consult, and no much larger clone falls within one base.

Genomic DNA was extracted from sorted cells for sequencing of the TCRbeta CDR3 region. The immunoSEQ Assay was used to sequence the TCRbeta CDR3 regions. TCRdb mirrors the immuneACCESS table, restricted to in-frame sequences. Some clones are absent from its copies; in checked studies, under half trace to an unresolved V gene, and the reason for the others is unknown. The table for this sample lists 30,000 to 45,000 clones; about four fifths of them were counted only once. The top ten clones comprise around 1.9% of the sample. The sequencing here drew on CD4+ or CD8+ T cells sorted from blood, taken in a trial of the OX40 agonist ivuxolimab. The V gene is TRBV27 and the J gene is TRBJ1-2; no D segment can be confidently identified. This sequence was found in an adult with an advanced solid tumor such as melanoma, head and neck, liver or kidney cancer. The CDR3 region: CASSFDPLWGYTF. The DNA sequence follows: TGTGCCAGCAGTTTTGACCCCCTTTGGGGCTACACCTTC.